This T cell receptor (beta chain) was observed in a study of T cells in Graves' hyperthyroidism and ophthalmopathy. This clonotype was detected ten times or more. Its antigen is currently unknown. Per the germline V gene, CDR1 is DFQATT and CDR2 is SNEGSKA (reference sequence). J gave up 1 base and V 1 base, and 0 bases lay outside the gene matches. The CDR3 extends over 13 amino acids. Study outcomes and limitations: Most clonotypes expanded in the thyroid (above 0.001) were also present in blood.

Amplification of TCR beta CDR3 regions was performed using RNA transcripts as template. RT-PCR in the first round (using the HTBI primer set) targeted the TCR CDR3. One entry per CDR3 protein, called by TCRdb with MiXCR from the multiplex PCR reads. The table shows hundreds of thousands of distinct CDR3 sequences, with 16% occurring only once. The rearrangement joins TRBV20-1 to TRBJ1-1; 7 bases match TRBD1. The source of this sequence is a woman aged 40 to 55 with Graves' ophthalmopathy. The sample was blood. The chain's CDR3 is CSARGTGNTEAFF. DNA for the CDR3: TGCAGTGCTAGAGGGACAGGGAACACTGAAGCTTTCTTT.